This T cell receptor (beta chain) appears in the sequencing data of a study of blood T cell repertoires in COVID-19. Study information: Material from acute and convalescent COVID-19 was sourced from the United States, Italy and Spain. Nucleic acid was either cDNA or gDNA, and it came from T cells, B-cell-depleted T cells, or PBMCs.

V was pared by 6 bases and J by 2 bases, with 9 bases of the junction left unmatched. Germline V gives CDR1 MNHEY, CDR2 SVGEGT. The CDR3 has 16 residues. Study processing details: Counts of nucleated cells, estimated from reference gene primer amplification, were obtained. Generated by immunoSEQ multiplex PCR, the TCRdb table keeps only in-frame clones and is missing some. Clone size and the V and J calls come from that table; the DNA yielded D and trimming. The sample holds about 79,000 clones, more than 85% seen once. The sequenced sample was peripheral blood. This sequence joins TRBV6-2 or TRBV6-3 and TRBJ1-5; 8 nucleotides match TRBD1. The TCR sequence derives from a man in his 70s with active or convalescent COVID-19. CDR3 DNA: TGTGCCAGCAGCGGACGGACAGGGTTGGGCAATCAGCCCCAGCATTTT. Protein sequence: CASSGRTGLGNQPQHF.